This is a list of T cell receptor beta chains from one sample in a study of T cells in Graves' hyperthyroidism and ophthalmopathy. Using its own MiXCR run on the multiplex PCR reads, TCRdb lists one record per CDR3 protein. The table includes about 400,000 distinct CDR3 sequences, around 16% detected once. The sample consisted of blood. The receptor source for this set is a woman between 18 and 29 years old with Graves' hyperthyroidism. Both conserved end residues are part of each CDR3. A D gene is named only where the DNA matches it firmly. Clone size is shown for a subset of rows, as once, few, many or a class of expanded clone.

v_gene	j_gene	d_gene	abundance	CDR3nt	CDR3aa
TRBV28	TRBJ1-2	TRBD1	NA	TGTGCCAGCAGTAGCCCCGGGACAGGGGGCCGGGGCTACACCTTC	CASSSPGTGGRGYTF
TRBV12-3/TRBV12-4	TRBJ1-1	NA	many	TGTGCCAGCAGTTTCCTCGGGAGTATGGACACTGAAGCTTTCTTT	CASSFLGSMDTEAFF
TRBV12-3/TRBV12-4	TRBJ2-3	TRBD2	many	TGTGCCAGCACCCCATCGGGGGGAAGGGGCCCCACAGATACGCAGTATTTT	CASTPSGGRGPTDTQYF
TRBV20-1	TRBJ1-3	NA	few	TGCAGTGCTAGAGATCGCGAGGGGTGGAATACTGGAAACACCATATATTTT	CSARDREGWNTGNTIYF
TRBV12-3/TRBV12-4	TRBJ1-3	NA	many	TGTGCCAGCAGCTCCATGACCTCTGGAAACACCATATATTTT	CASSSMTSGNTIYF
TRBV11-2	TRBJ2-3	NA	NA	TGTGCCAGCAGCTTAGATCTAAGGGGGACGCCAGATACGCAGTATTTT	CASSLDLRGTPDTQYF
TRBV27	TRBJ2-7	NA	many	TGTGCCAGCAGTACCCAGGGGAGGGGTACTTTTTACGAGCAGTACTTC	CASSTQGRGTFYEQYF
TRBV5-1	TRBJ1-1	NA	many	TGCGCCAGCTACACCCCCGGGAACACTGAAGCTTTCTTT	CASYTPGNTEAFF
TRBV12-3/TRBV12-4	TRBJ2-2	NA	NA	TGTGCCAGCAAGGACACGAACACCGGGGAGCTGTTTTTT	CASKDTNTGELFF
TRBV7-2	TRBJ1-5	NA	NA	TGTGCCAGCAGCTCGGGACCCAGAACGCAGCCCCAGCATTTT	CASSSGPRTQPQHF
TRBV20-1	TRBJ2-2	TRBD1	few	TGCAGTGCTAGAATCAAGGGGGCATTTACCGGGGAGCTGTTTTTT	CSARIKGAFTGELFF
TRBV6-1	TRBJ2-3	TRBD2	many	TGTGCCAGCAGTCATCTAGCGGGGGCCACAGATACGCAGTATTTT	CASSHLAGATDTQYF
TRBV6-2/TRBV6-3	TRBJ1-1	TRBD1	NA	TGTGCCAGCAGGGGGTTGGGGACAGGGGGCGCTTATAACACTGAAGCTTTCTTT	CASRGLGTGGAYNTEAFF
TRBV20-1	TRBJ1-4	NA	NA	TGCAGTGCCAGAGAACGAAAGTCCGGGACGAGGCCTAATGAAAAACTGTTTTTT	CSARERKSGTRPNEKLFF
TRBV11-2	TRBJ1-5	NA	many	TGTGCCAGCAGCTTAGGCGGGGGTCTTCAGCCCCAGCATTTT	CASSLGGGLQPQHF
TRBV12-3/TRBV12-4	TRBJ1-2	NA	NA	TGTGCCAGCAGCGTATCACAGGTACACTATGGCTACACCTTC	CASSVSQVHYGYTF
TRBV7-9	TRBJ2-7	TRBD2	many	TGTGCCAGCAGCTTCGGGAGGGTTACCTACGAGCAGTACTTC	CASSFGRVTYEQYF
TRBV27	TRBJ2-7	TRBD2	many	TGTGCCAGCAGCGGACTAGCGGAGGGAGGACCCGAGCAGTACTTC	CASSGLAEGGPEQYF
TRBV12-3/TRBV12-4	TRBJ2-7	TRBD2	many	TGTGCCAGCAGCCCAAGCGGGATTACCTCCTACGAGCAGTACTTC	CASSPSGITSYEQYF
TRBV20-1	TRBJ1-1	NA	many	TGCAGTGCCCCGGCCCAGGGAGGGAGTGTCACTGAAGCTTTCTTT	CSAPAQGGSVTEAFF
TRBV12-3/TRBV12-4	TRBJ1-3	NA	NA	TGTGCCAGCAGTTTATCGGGAGCCTCTGGAAACACCATATATTTT	CASSLSGASGNTIYF
TRBV19	TRBJ2-2	NA	few	TGTGCCAGTAGTACCCTCGGCGGGGTTATCGGGGAGCTGTTTTTT	CASSTLGGVIGELFF
TRBV4-1	TRBJ2-2	NA	NA	TGCGCCAGCAGCCCCAGAACCGGGCGAACGGCCGGGGAGCTGTTTTTT	CASSPRTGRTAGELFF
TRBV19	TRBJ2-7	TRBD1	few	TGTGCCAGTAGTATTTCCGGCAGGGGGCAGGTCGAGCAGTACTTC	CASSISGRGQVEQYF
TRBV29-1	TRBJ2-1	TRBD1	few	TGCAGCGTTGAAACTAGGACAGGGCACAATGAGCAGTTCTTC	CSVETRTGHNEQFF
TRBV14	TRBJ1-6	NA	few	TGTGCCAGCAGCCCGGGAAGTAATTCACCCCTCCACTTT	CASSPGSNSPLHF
TRBV6-1	TRBJ1-2	NA	many	TGTGCCAGCACTTTAGGAGGGGTCTCAGCTAACTATGGCTACACCTTC	CASTLGGVSANYGYTF
TRBV6-1	TRBJ1-3	NA	NA	TGTGCCAGCAGACCAGGGTCCCCCGTCTCTGGAAACACCATATATTTT	CASRPGSPVSGNTIYF
TRBV28	TRBJ1-5	TRBD1	NA	TGTGCCAGCAGCTGGACAGGGAGCGATCAGCCCCAGCATTTT	CASSWTGSDQPQHF
TRBV24-1	TRBJ1-5	TRBD1	few	TGTGCCACCGGGGGCACAGGGGGGGTTCAGCCCCAGCATTTT	CATGGTGGVQPQHF
TRBV4-1	TRBJ2-2	NA	few	TGCGCCAGCAGCCAAGATTGGCTGTCTTCGAACACCGGGGAGCTGTTTTTT	CASSQDWLSSNTGELFF
TRBV11-1	TRBJ1-5	TRBD1	NA	TGTGCCAGCAGCCCGGGACAGGGGGTTGGGCAGCCCCAGCATTTT	CASSPGQGVGQPQHF
TRBV5-1	TRBJ1-1	NA	many	TGCGCCAGCAGCCCCGGTGGCCGCGACGGCACTGAAGCTTTCTTT	CASSPGGRDGTEAFF
TRBV5-6	TRBJ1-1	NA	many	TGTGCCAGCAGCGACTCTTGGGGGACTGAAGCTTTCTTT	CASSDSWGTEAFF
TRBV6-1	TRBJ2-5	NA	NA	TGTGCCAGCAGCTCCCCGGTGGGGGTGGAGACCCAGTACTTC	CASSSPVGVETQYF
TRBV6-5	TRBJ2-1	TRBD1	NA	TGTGCCAGCAGTTACACTCCGGGACAGGGGAGCTCCTACAATGAGCAGTTCTTC	CASSYTPGQGSSYNEQFF
TRBV6-1	TRBJ1-4	NA	many	TGTGCCAGCAGTCCTGTATGGAATGAAAAACTGTTTTTT	CASSPVWNEKLFF
TRBV7-9	TRBJ2-3	TRBD1	NA	TGTGCCAGCAGCTTAGTGACAGGGGATGTAGATACGCAGTATTTT	CASSLVTGDVDTQYF
TRBV7-9	TRBJ1-1	NA	NA	TGTGCCAGCAGCTTACCAGGGAATGAAGCTTTCTTT	CASSLPGNEAFF
TRBV7-3	TRBJ2-7	TRBD1	NA	TGTGCCAGCGGGACAGGGTTATCCGAGCAGTACTTC	CASGTGLSEQYF
TRBV20-1	TRBJ2-5	NA	NA	TGCAGTGCTCAACAGCCGCCGATTAAAGAGACCCAGTACTTC	CSAQQPPIKETQYF
TRBV28	TRBJ2-7	TRBD1	many	TGTGCCAGCAGTCCAGGGACAGGGGTAGGCGAGCAGTACTTC	CASSPGTGVGEQYF
TRBV20-1	TRBJ2-1	NA	NA	TGCAGTTTCAAAGACTCGCTCTTACCCCAGGGGCAGTTCTTC	CSFKDSLLPQGQFF
TRBV5-1	TRBJ2-2	TRBD2	few	TGCGCCAGCAGCTCCTTTCTGTGGACTAGCGGGAGTAGCGGGGAGCTGTTTTTT	CASSSFLWTSGSSGELFF
TRBV2	TRBJ2-7	NA	many	TGTGCCAGCAGTGAAGGACCCGCCCCCTACGAGCAGTACTTC	CASSEGPAPYEQYF
TRBV11-2	TRBJ2-4	NA	NA	TGTGCCAGCAGCCCAGACCCCAGGGTGGTTCAGTACTTC	CASSPDPRVVQYF
TRBV11-2	TRBJ1-1	TRBD1	many	TGTGCCAGCAGCAAACCGGGACAGGGGTATTTCACTGAAGCTTTCTTT	CASSKPGQGYFTEAFF
TRBV6-2/TRBV6-3	TRBJ2-7	NA	many	TGTGCCAGCAGTTACTCGAAGGTGGGCGAGCAGTACTTC	CASSYSKVGEQYF
TRBV6-1	TRBJ2-7	NA	many	TGTGCCAGCATATCCCGGGCCAACACCTACGAGCAGTACTTC	CASISRANTYEQYF
TRBV4-1	TRBJ2-7	TRBD2	few	TGCGCCAGCAGCCAAGAAGCGGGACTAGCGGAGTACGAGCAGTACTTC	CASSQEAGLAEYEQYF
TRBV7-6	TRBJ2-5	NA	few	TGTGCCAGCAGCCCTCCACGAGGAGGGACCCAGTACTTC	CASSPPRGGTQYF
TRBV5-6	TRBJ2-3	TRBD2	NA	TGTGCCAGCAGGGAAATAGCGGGAGGGCAAGATACGCAGTATTTT	CASREIAGGQDTQYF
TRBV18	TRBJ1-1	NA	many	TGTGCCAGCTCACCCGAGGCAGACATTCTTGAAGCTTTCTTT	CASSPEADILEAFF